The entry below gives a single T cell receptor (beta chain) sequence along with its context. As yet, its antigen is unknown. V lost 1 base and J lost 4, with 14 bases in between. Germline V gene data show CDR1 as SGHAT and CDR2 as FQNNGV. This CDR3 is built from 16 residues. This specimen belongs to a study of CD8 T cells in ankylosing spondylitis. Study-wide findings and caveats: Disease-linked clones were reportedly significantly enriched in matched ankylosing spondylitis synovial fluid. Fewer than ten highly homologous variants made up a TCR beta motif that seemed to typify ankylosing spondylitis blood. CD8+ cells made up the disease-linked clones, which were relatively rare in peripheral blood.

5'-RACE, quantitative and with molecular barcodes, yielded the TCR beta libraries. TCRdb processed the 5' RACE reads anew with MiXCR; each CDR3 protein has one entry. The sample consists of 40,000 or so distinct CDR3 sequences, around a tenth of them appearing once. Source material: blood, either unsorted or a sorted T cell fraction (not recorded which). The source is a male donor with ankylosing spondylitis or in good health (not recorded which). The V and J genes are TRBV11-2 and TRBJ2-1; perhaps TRBD2 as D (5 bases). The CDR3, as DNA: TGTGCCAGCAGCTTAGGGGGAACTAGACTTTACAATGAGCAGTTCTTC. This gives the protein CASSLGGTRLYNEQFF.